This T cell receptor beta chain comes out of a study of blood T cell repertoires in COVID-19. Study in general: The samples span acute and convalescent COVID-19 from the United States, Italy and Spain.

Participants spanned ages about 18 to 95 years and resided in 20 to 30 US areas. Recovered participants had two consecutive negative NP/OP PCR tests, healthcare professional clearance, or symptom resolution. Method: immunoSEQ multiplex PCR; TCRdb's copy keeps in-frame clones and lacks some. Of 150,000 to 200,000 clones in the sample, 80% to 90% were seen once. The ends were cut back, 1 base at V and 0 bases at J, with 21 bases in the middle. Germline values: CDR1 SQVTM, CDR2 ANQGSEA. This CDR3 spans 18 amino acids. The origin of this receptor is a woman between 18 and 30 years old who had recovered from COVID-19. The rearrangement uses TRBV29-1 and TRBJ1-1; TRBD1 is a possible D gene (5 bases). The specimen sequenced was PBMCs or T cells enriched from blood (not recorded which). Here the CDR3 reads CSVEARWGGTLMNTEAFF. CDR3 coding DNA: TGCAGCGTTGAAGCCCGGTGGGGCGGAACACTCATGAACACTGAAGCTTTCTTT.